This T cell receptor beta chain is drawn from a study of blood T cell repertoires in COVID-19. Overall study context: Researchers got acute and convalescent COVID-19 samples from the United States, Italy and Spain.

Everyone who took part was roughly 18 to 90 years old, and they came from about 25 US areas. Allocation to cohorts depended on clinical history reported by the participants. Within 2 weeks before study entry, exposed participants met a COVID-19 case. J gave up 7 bases and V 5 bases, and 6 bases lay outside the gene matches. Germline CDR1 SGHAT, CDR2 FQDESV (reference sequence). CDR3 length equals 14 residues. Here immunoSEQ multiplex PCR was the method, and the copy in TCRdb shows in-frame clones only, minus some. The sample carries about 280,000 clones, approximately 89% recorded once. This sequence originates from a man aged 40-50 years who had been exposed to COVID-19. Input material: PBMCs or T cells enriched from blood (not recorded which). The gene calls are TRBV11-1 and TRBJ1-4; 8 bases match TRBD1. In nucleotides, the CDR3 is TGTGCCAGCAGCCAGGGGGCGATGAGTGAAAAACTGTTTTTT. Protein: CASSQGAMSEKLFF.